A single TCR beta chain is shown here with its context. Its target is not known. The CDR3 has 11 amino acids. Trimming took off 6 bases at V and 4 bases at J, with 8 bases between the two ends. Germline values: CDR1 GTSNPN, CDR2 SVGIG (reference sequence). The record originates from a study of cytomegalovirus exposure and HLA in healthy donors. Amplification used 60 Vbeta primers and 13 Jbeta primers. Original handling: Among the unique TCR beta chains that a later analysis counted, about 84 million in all, roughly 9.9 million were shared. The table came from immunoSEQ multiplex PCR; TCRdb's copy has only in-frame clones and leaves some out. V and J calls and clone size are given by that table; D and trimming were obtained from the DNA. The profile shows 150,000 to 200,000 clones, over 70% of them singletons. The study, taken as a whole, reports: According to an earlier analysis, most TCR beta V segments yielded productive rearrangements about 90% or about 30% of the time.

The chain links TRBV30 to TRBJ2-3, with D unclear. The sequenced material came from PBMCs. The sequence derives from a male donor in good health and CMV-seronegative. CDR3 in amino acids: CACVLPDTQYF. The DNA of the CDR3 is TGTGCCTGTGTCCTTCCAGATACGCAGTATTTT.